This passage covers 18 T cell receptor beta chains from one sample sequenced in a study of Ad26.COV2.S vaccination and SARS-CoV-2 variants. TCRdb's table, derived via immunoSEQ multiplex PCR, lists solely in-frame clones and lacks some. The table has about 680,000 clones, 89% seen once; the top ten hold about 1.5%. Treatment of the sample: 15 to 20 received Ad26.COV2.S at low or high dose, single or two shots; about 5 received placebo; per-sample allocation not given. The study sampled participants on day 63 after the first vaccine or placebo injection. This specimen consisted of peripheral blood, obtained in a trial of Ad26.COV2.S vaccine versus placebo. The receptors here all came from a person between 18 and 65 years old who received the Ad26.COV2.S COVID-19 vaccine or a placebo.

The rearrangement links TRBV19 to TRBJ2-3; 7 bases line up with TRBD2. The CDR3 is 16 amino acids. Germline CDR1 is LNHDA and CDR2 is SQIVND (reference sequence). The junction had 14 bases not matched to a gene; V was cut back by 7 bases and J by 4 bases. DNA for the CDR3: TGTGCCAGTACCCCAAGCGGGAACTCGTGGGCAGATACGCAGTATTTT. Translation gives CASTPSGNSWADTQYF. Drawing the rest from reference TRBV19 and TRBJ2-3, the complete variable domain is DGGITQSPKYLFRKEGQNVTLSCEQNLNHDAMYWYRQDPGQGLRLIYYSQIVNDFQKGDIAEGYSVSREKKESFPLTVTSAQKNPTAFYLCASTPSGNSWADTQYFGPGTRLTVL.

V is TRBV10-3 and J is TRBJ1-2; tentatively, D is TRBD1 (5 bases). The CDR3 spans 13 residues. CDR1 and CDR2 from the germline V gene are ENHRY and SYGVKD. The germline V and J ends were trimmed by 11 bases and 5 bases, with 18 bases remaining between them. In DNA, the CDR3 is TGTGCCTCGACTCAAGGGGAGGTATATGGCTACACCTTC. Protein sequence: CASTQGEVYGYTF.

The chain is built from TRBV6-5 and TRBJ1-2; D remains ambiguous. The CDR3 length is 11 residues. Trimming stripped 2 bases from V and 8 bases from J, with 6 bases between. CDR1 is MNHEY and CDR2 is SVGAGI in the germline V gene. CDR3 in amino acids: CASSYDGGYTF. The CDR3 DNA follows: TGTGCCAGCAGTTACGACGGCGGCTACACCTTC.

The rearrangement joins TRBV27 to TRBJ2-7, with TRBD2 matching 10 bases. Germline V gene data show CDR1 as MNHEY and CDR2 as SMNVEV (reference sequence). This CDR3 has 15 amino acids. V was pared by 0 bases and J by 4 bases, with 3 bases of the junction left unmatched. The CDR3 sequence is CASSLSAGGLYEQYF. The CDR3 nucleotides are TGTGCCAGCAGTTTATCAGCGGGAGGGTTATACGAGCAGTACTTC.

Of note for this clone: Other nucleotide sequences in the sample specify the same CDR3. This chain uses TRBV5-4 with TRBJ2-3; D uncertain. This CDR3 is built from 12 residues. The germline V gene has CDR1 SGHNT and CDR2 YYREEE (reference sequence). Deletions cut 0 bases from V and 4 bases from J, with 3 bases between. CDR3 nucleotide sequence: TGTGCCAGCAGCTTGGTCGCAGATACGCAGTATTTT. Translation gives CASSLVADTQYF.

The chain employs TRBV7-9 and TRBJ2-5; D not resolved. With 11 bases removed from V and 8 bases from J, the gap between germline ends came to 24 bases. This CDR3 is 14 amino acids long. CDR1 SEHNR and CDR2 FQNEAQ come from the germline V gene (reference sequence). The CDR3 protein is CAVSWAERLETQYF. The CDR3 DNA is TGTGCCGTATCATGGGCGGAAAGGTTGGAAACCCAGTACTTC.

The rearrangement links TRBV7-9 to TRBJ1-2; D is unclear. With 0 bases removed from V and 4 bases from J, the gap between germline ends came to 12 bases. The germline V gene encodes CDR1 SEHNR and CDR2 FQNEAQ (reference sequence). The CDR3 loop spans 15 amino acids. The CDR3 DNA follows: TGTGCCAGCAGCTTAGCAGGGAGTCAGATCTATGGCTACACCTTC. Protein: CASSLAGSQIYGYTF.

J is TRBJ2-7 and V is TRBV7-2; possible D gene TRBD2, 6 bases. Deletions cut 5 bases from V and 3 bases from J, with 11 bases between. The germline CDR1 and CDR2 sequences are SGHTA and FQGNSA. This CDR3 contains 13 residues. The CDR3 loop is CASSGGENYEQYF. As DNA, the CDR3 is TGTGCCAGCAGCGGAGGGGAAAACTACGAGCAGTACTTC.

The V gene is TRBV24-1, the J gene TRBJ2-3; 7 bases fit TRBD1. Germline V gene data show CDR1 as KGHDR and CDR2 as SFDVKD. CDR3 length: 13 residues. With 4 bases clipped from V and 6 bases from J, the junction kept 3 bases outside the gene matches. This CDR3 is CATSDPTGDTQYF. Written as DNA, the CDR3 is TGTGCCACCAGTGACCCGACAGGGGATACGCAGTATTTT.

This chain links TRBV18 with TRBJ2-1; D is unresolved. V lost 0 bases to trimming and J lost 3 bases, with 9 bases between them. Germline-derived CDR1 and CDR2 are KGHSH and LQKENI. This CDR3 comprises 15 residues. CDR3: CASSPPRLDYNEQFF. DNA for the CDR3: TGTGCCAGCTCACCACCGAGACTGGACTACAATGAGCAGTTCTTC.

The chain has TRBV6-6 and TRBJ2-5; no clear D. The ends were cut back, 2 bases at V and 5 bases at J, with 12 bases in the middle. Germline V gives CDR1 MNHNY, CDR2 SVGAGI (reference sequence). The CDR3 length is 14 residues. CDR3 in amino acids: CASSYGRMGETQYF. In DNA, the CDR3 is TGTGCCAGCAGTTACGGCCGGATGGGGGAGACCCAGTACTTC.

The rearrangement joins TRBV6-4 to TRBJ2-4, with a weak D call TRBD2 (6 bases). Germline CDR1 reads MRHNA; CDR2 reads SNTAGT. Trimming shortened V by 5 bases and J by 8 bases, and 13 bases separated the two germline ends. The CDR3 runs 13 residues. CDR3 DNA: TGTGCCAGCAGTACGGGACTCGGGGACATTCAGTACTTC. This gives the protein CASSTGLGDIQYF.

The rearrangement links TRBV18 to TRBJ2-1; TRBD1 matches at 9 bases. V shed 6 bases and J 5 bases; nucleotides not matched to a gene: 2. In germline, CDR1 is KGHSH, CDR2 LQKENI. CDR3 length: 13 amino acids. In DNA, the CDR3 is TGTGCCAGCTCCGGGACAGGGCACAATGAGCAGTTCTTC. This sequence encodes CASSGTGHNEQFF.

The sample holds a few counts of this clone. In nucleotides, the CDR3 is TGTGCCAGTAGATTTGGGACAGGGGATGCTGAAGCTTTCTTT. Translation: CASRFGTGDAEAFF. J is TRBJ1-1 and V is TRBV19, with 10 positions matching TRBD1. The germline CDR1 and CDR2 sequences are LNHDA and SQIVND (reference sequence). The CDR3 is 14 residues long. The V segment lost 6 bases and the J segment 6 bases; nucleotides outside the gene matches: 7.

This chain uses TRBV5-1 with TRBJ2-5; D is undetermined. Germline V gene lookup returns CDR1 SGHRS and CDR2 YFSETQ. CDR3 length: 13 amino acids. V lost 0 bases to trimming and J lost 5 bases, with 8 bases between them. The DNA of the CDR3 is TGCGCCAGCAGCTTGGCACAGCCGGAGACCCAGTACTTC. Translating gives CASSLAQPETQYF.

This sequence joins TRBV5-1 and TRBJ2-4, with 13 bases aligning to TRBD2. The CDR3 has 18 amino acids. The V gene's germline CDR1 is SGHRS and CDR2 YFSETQ. J was trimmed by 0 bases and V by 4 bases; bases with no gene match: 7. The CDR3 sequence is CASSEGLAGSIAKNIQYF. CDR3 bases: TGCGCCAGCAGCGAGGGACTAGCGGGATCGATAGCCAAAAACATTCAGTACTTC.

The gene calls are TRBV14 and TRBJ2-5, with 7 positions matching TRBD2. J lost 5 bases, V lost 4 bases, and 7 bases had no gene match. Per the germline V gene, CDR1 is SGHDN and CDR2 is FVKESK. The CDR3 is 14 amino acids. CDR3 nucleotides: TGTGCCAGCAGCCCGCGGGAGATACAGGAGACCCAGTACTTC. Protein sequence: CASSPREIQETQYF.

V and J are TRBV9 and TRBJ1-2, with no clear D. This CDR3 has 15 residues. The V gene lost 3 bases and the J gene lost 4 bases, with 16 bases spanning the gap. The V gene's germline CDR1 is SGDLS and CDR2 YYNGEE. The chain's CDR3 is CASSALPATFYGYTF. The DNA of the CDR3 is TGTGCCAGCAGCGCGTTACCGGCAACCTTCTATGGCTACACCTTC.